A selection of T cell receptor beta chains follows, all from one sample in a study of post-analysis software for immune sequencing data. MiXCR, run by TCRdb on the PCR reads, gives a single entry per CDR3 protein. This table holds 500,000 to 600,000 distinct CDR3 sequences, 44% found once. Sequencing was performed on blood. The origin of the receptors is a girl aged 5 to 17 with multiple sclerosis. Both conserved end residues are part of each CDR3. Each record gives: J gene, D gene, clone size, V gene, CDR3 DNA, CDR3 protein. D genes are given only for firm matches. The size of a clone is reported for some rows only, either as once, few or many, or as a class for expanded clones.

J: TRBJ1-1; D: -; size: -; V: TRBV5-1; DNA: TGCGCCAGCAGAATCGGCCGAGATGCTGAAGCTTTCTTT; CDR3: CASRIGRDAEAFF
J: TRBJ2-1; D: -; size: few; V: TRBV7-8; DNA: TGTGCCAGCAGCTTAGTAAAGGGGGGGTCCTACAATGAGCAGTTCTTC; CDR3: CASSLVKGGSYNEQFF
J: TRBJ1-2; D: -; size: -; V: TRBV6-5; DNA: TGTGCCAGCGGTTCTTCCGGGAGAGGGTCAAGTGGCTACACCTTC; CDR3: CASGSSGRGSSGYTF
J: TRBJ2-3; D: TRBD2; size: few; V: TRBV12-3/TRBV12-4; DNA: TGTGCCAGCAGTCGCGGGGGGCCTCTCACAGATACGCAGTATTTT; CDR3: CASSRGGPLTDTQYF
J: TRBJ1-2; D: -; size: -; V: TRBV12-3/TRBV12-4; DNA: TGTGCCAGCAGCCCTGGGACATCGAATGGCTACACCTTC; CDR3: CASSPGTSNGYTF
J: TRBJ2-5; D: -; size: -; V: TRBV20-1; DNA: TGCAGTGCTAAAACAGGGTTGGCGGAGACCCAGTACTTC; CDR3: CSAKTGLAETQYF
J: TRBJ2-5; D: TRBD2; size: few; V: TRBV4-1; DNA: TGCGCCAGCAGCCCTGGACTAGCGGGAGGGCCCAAGACCCAGTACTTC; CDR3: CASSPGLAGGPKTQYF
J: TRBJ1-4; D: -; size: -; V: TRBV6-2/TRBV6-3; DNA: TGTGCCAGCAGTTACGGGGGCTTTGGGGAACTGTTTTTT; CDR3: CASSYGGFGELFF
J: TRBJ2-7; D: TRBD2; size: -; V: TRBV3-1; DNA: TGTGCCAGCAGCCCCGTCGAGAGGCGGGGGGGCTACGAGCAGTACTTC; CDR3: CASSPVERRGGYEQYF
J: TRBJ2-6; D: -; size: few; V: TRBV12-3/TRBV12-4; DNA: TGTGCCAGCAGACCGAGGTTGTCTACTTTCTCTGGGGCCAACGTCCTGACTTTC; CDR3: CASRPRLSTFSGANVLTF
J: TRBJ2-7; D: -; size: -; V: TRBV12-3/TRBV12-4; DNA: TGTGCCAGCAGTTCCCTCTTACGAGGAAACGAGCAGTACTTC; CDR3: CASSSLLRGNEQYF
J: TRBJ2-7; D: -; size: -; V: TRBV24-1; DNA: TGTGCCACAGCCGGGACACCTACCTACGAGCAGTACTTC; CDR3: CATAGTPTYEQYF
J: TRBJ2-7; D: -; size: -; V: TRBV19; DNA: TGTGCCAGTAGTAAGCGCAGGGGTTACGAGCAGTACTTC; CDR3: CASSKRRGYEQYF
J: TRBJ2-5; D: -; size: -; V: TRBV5-5; DNA: TGTGCCACGGGCCAGGTTCAAGAGACCCAGTACTTC; CDR3: CATGQVQETQYF
J: TRBJ2-1; D: TRBD2; size: -; V: TRBV29-1; DNA: TGCAGCGTCACTAGCGGGGGGATTAAGGGCAATGAGCAGTTCTTC; CDR3: CSVTSGGIKGNEQFF
J: TRBJ2-7; D: -; size: -; V: TRBV4-1; DNA: TGCGCCAGCAGCCAAGGTCGTGGGGGGAGCTCCTACGAGCAGTACTTC; CDR3: CASSQGRGGSSYEQYF
J: TRBJ2-7; D: -; size: few; V: TRBV6-6; DNA: TGTGCCAGCAATAGGGCAGGGGCGAAAATTTTCTACGAGCAGTACTTC; CDR3: CASNRAGAKIFYEQYF
J: TRBJ1-2; D: -; size: -; V: TRBV6-6; DNA: TGTGCCAGCTATGATCGGGGGAACTATGGCTACACCTTC; CDR3: CASYDRGNYGYTF
J: TRBJ2-5; D: -; size: few; V: TRBV5-1; DNA: TGCGCCAGCAGCCCCCCGAATCAAGAGACCCAGTACTTC; CDR3: CASSPPNQETQYF
J: TRBJ1-5; D: -; size: -; V: TRBV5-1; DNA: TGCGCCAGCAGCTTGGGGTCAGGGGACCAGCCCCAGCATTTT; CDR3: CASSLGSGDQPQHF
J: TRBJ2-7; D: -; size: few; V: TRBV12-3/TRBV12-4; DNA: TGTGCCAGCAGTCTTTTCAGAGGGTCCAGCTACGAGCAGTACTTC; CDR3: CASSLFRGSSYEQYF
J: TRBJ2-1; D: -; size: -; V: TRBV29-1; DNA: TGCAGCGTTGAAAGAGTGGGGAGGATGGATGAGCAGTTCTTC; CDR3: CSVERVGRMDEQFF
J: TRBJ2-7; D: -; size: -; V: TRBV5-1; DNA: TGCGCCAGCAGCTCCTACCCAGGATTGCCGTTGAACGAGCAGTACTTC; CDR3: CASSSYPGLPLNEQYF
J: TRBJ2-5; D: -; size: few; V: TRBV20-1; DNA: TGCAGTGCTAGGACGACATCGGGACAAGAGACCCAGTACTTC; CDR3: CSARTTSGQETQYF
J: TRBJ2-1; D: TRBD2; size: -; V: TRBV5-6; DNA: TGTGCCAGCAGCTTCGAGGGACTAGCGGTCTACAATGAGCAGTTCTTC; CDR3: CASSFEGLAVYNEQFF
J: TRBJ1-4; D: -; size: -; V: TRBV6-1; DNA: TGTGCCAGCAAGTTCTTACAGCGGGTGAATGAAAAACTGTTTTTT; CDR3: CASKFLQRVNEKLFF
J: TRBJ2-1; D: TRBD2; size: few; V: TRBV20-1; DNA: TGCAGTGCGGGTACTAGCGGGGGGCGCTCCTACAATGAGCAGTTCTTC; CDR3: CSAGTSGGRSYNEQFF
J: TRBJ2-7; D: -; size: -; V: TRBV5-1; DNA: TGCGCCAGCGCTGCCGTGGGCTCCTACGAGCAGTACTTC; CDR3: CASAAVGSYEQYF
J: TRBJ2-5; D: -; size: few; V: TRBV3-1; DNA: TGTGCCAGCAGCCCCCCCAGTGCAGAGACCCAGTACTTC; CDR3: CASSPPSAETQYF
J: TRBJ1-2; D: -; size: -; V: TRBV6-5; DNA: TGTGCCAGCAGCACGTCCCCCTATGGCTACACCTTC; CDR3: CASSTSPYGYTF
J: TRBJ2-5; D: TRBD1; size: -; V: TRBV5-5; DNA: TGTGCCAGCAGCATATCCAGGTCCAGGGGGCAAGAGACCCAGTACTTC; CDR3: CASSISRSRGQETQYF
J: TRBJ2-3; D: TRBD2; size: few; V: TRBV3-1; DNA: TGTGCCAGCAGCCAAGCAGGGACTAGTGTACGCACAGATACGCAGTATTTT; CDR3: CASSQAGTSVRTDTQYF
J: TRBJ2-1; D: TRBD2; size: -; V: TRBV20-1; DNA: TGCAGTGCTAGAGACCAACTAGCGGGAGGGCCTAGCCCCTACAATGAGCAGTTCTTC; CDR3: CSARDQLAGGPSPYNEQFF
J: TRBJ2-1; D: -; size: -; V: TRBV29-1; DNA: TGCAGCGACCGGGACCCAATACATGGTGAGCAGTTCTTC; CDR3: CSDRDPIHGEQFF
J: TRBJ2-7; D: -; size: -; V: TRBV6-2/TRBV6-3; DNA: TGTGCCAGCAGTTACAACGTCTACTCCTACGAGCAGTACTTC; CDR3: CASSYNVYSYEQYF
J: TRBJ2-1; D: -; size: few; V: TRBV6-5; DNA: TGTGCCAGCACCCAGGGACCCCCCTACAATGAGCAGTTCTTC; CDR3: CASTQGPPYNEQFF